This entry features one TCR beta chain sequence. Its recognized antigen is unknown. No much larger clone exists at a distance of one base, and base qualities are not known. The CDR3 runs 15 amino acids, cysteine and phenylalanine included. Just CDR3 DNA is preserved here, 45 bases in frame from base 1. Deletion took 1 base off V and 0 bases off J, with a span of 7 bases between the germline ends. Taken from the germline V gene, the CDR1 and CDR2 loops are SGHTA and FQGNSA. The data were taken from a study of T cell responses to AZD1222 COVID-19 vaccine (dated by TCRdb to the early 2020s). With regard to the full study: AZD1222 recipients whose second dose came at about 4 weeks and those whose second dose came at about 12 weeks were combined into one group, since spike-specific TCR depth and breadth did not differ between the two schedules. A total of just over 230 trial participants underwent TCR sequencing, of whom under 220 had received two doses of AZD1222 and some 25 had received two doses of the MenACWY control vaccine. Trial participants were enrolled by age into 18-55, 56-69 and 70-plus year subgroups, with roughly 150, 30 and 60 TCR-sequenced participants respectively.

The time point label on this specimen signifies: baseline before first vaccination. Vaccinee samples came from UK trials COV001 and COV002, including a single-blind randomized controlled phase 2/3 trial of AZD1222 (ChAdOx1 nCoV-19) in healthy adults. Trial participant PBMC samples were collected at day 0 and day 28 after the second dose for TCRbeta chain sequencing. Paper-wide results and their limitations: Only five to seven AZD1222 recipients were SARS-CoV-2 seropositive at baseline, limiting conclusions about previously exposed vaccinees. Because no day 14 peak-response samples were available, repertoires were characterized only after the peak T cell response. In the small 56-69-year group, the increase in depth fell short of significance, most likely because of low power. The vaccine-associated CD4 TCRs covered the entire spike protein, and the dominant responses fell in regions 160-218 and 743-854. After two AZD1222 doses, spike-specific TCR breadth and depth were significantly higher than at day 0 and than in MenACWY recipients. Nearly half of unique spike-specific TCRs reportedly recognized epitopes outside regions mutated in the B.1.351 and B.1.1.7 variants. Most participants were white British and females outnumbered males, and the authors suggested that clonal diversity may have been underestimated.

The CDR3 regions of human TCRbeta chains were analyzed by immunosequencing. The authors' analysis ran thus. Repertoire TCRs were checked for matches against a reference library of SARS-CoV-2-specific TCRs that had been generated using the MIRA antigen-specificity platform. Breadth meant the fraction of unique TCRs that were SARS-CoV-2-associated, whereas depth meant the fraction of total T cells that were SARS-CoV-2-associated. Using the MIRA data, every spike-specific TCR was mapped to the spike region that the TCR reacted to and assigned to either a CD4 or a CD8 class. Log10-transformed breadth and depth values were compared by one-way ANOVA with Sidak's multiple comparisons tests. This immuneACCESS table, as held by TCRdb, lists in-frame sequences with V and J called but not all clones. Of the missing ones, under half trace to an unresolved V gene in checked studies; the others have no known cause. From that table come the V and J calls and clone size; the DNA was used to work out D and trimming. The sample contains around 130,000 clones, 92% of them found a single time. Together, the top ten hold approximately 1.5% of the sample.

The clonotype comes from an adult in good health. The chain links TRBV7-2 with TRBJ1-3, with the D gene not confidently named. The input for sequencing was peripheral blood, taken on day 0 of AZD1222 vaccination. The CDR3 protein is CASSLELGSGNTIYF. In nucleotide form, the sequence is TGTGCCAGCAGCTTAGAATTGGGCTCTGGAAACACCATATATTTT.